This T cell receptor beta chain was profiled in a study of control samples from healthy donors and cancer patients. Method: immunoSEQ multiplex PCR; TCRdb's copy keeps in-frame clones and lacks some. The top ten hold about 2% of the sample, which has tens of thousands of clones, roughly 89% seen once. Germline values: CDR1 DFQATT, CDR2 SNEGSKA (reference sequence). Deletions cut 7 bases from V and 12 bases from J, with 16 bases between. This CDR3 is built from 11 residues. Sequences were obtained from PBMCs. The receptor was isolated from a woman aged 55-69 years with head and neck cancer. This sequence joins TRBV20-1 and TRBJ2-1; D tentatively fits TRBD1 or TRBD2 (6 bases each). As DNA, the CDR3 is TGCAGTGTCCAAGGGGGGACCCCGCAGTTCTTC. It translates to CSVQGGTPQFF.